The 28 T cell receptor beta chains in this list originate from one sample, sequenced in a study of neurological immune-mediated disorders. TCRdb called the 5' RACE reads again in MiXCR, with one record for every CDR3 protein. The table has approximately 74,000 distinct CDR3 sequences, 4% to 6% seen once. The sequenced material came from PBMCs. The receptors shown here come from a man younger than 35 with multiple sclerosis.

There are many counts of this clonotype. The genes are TRBV4-2 and TRBJ2-1, with TRBD1 matching 10 bases. Looked up from germline, CDR1 is LGHNA and CDR2 is YNFKEQ. The V gene end was trimmed by 0 bases and the J gene end by 4 bases; junction bases not matched to a gene: 6. The CDR3 loop spans 17 amino acids. The CDR3 DNA reads TGTGCCAGCAGCCAAGATTGGACAGGGGGGGCATACAATGAGCAGTTCTTC. Encoded protein: CASSQDWTGGAYNEQFF.

The table lists this clonotype with a few counts. A much larger clonotype is one base distant, so this may be a read error. The chain couples TRBV7-9 to TRBJ2-5; possible D gene TRBD2, 5 bases. Between the trimmed V and J ends, which lost 2 bases and 3 bases, there was a span of 7 bases. The CDR3 extends over 13 amino acids. Germline lookup yields CDR1 SEHNR and CDR2 FQNEAQ (reference sequence). The DNA of the CDR3 is TGTGCCAGCAGCTTAATAGCGAAAGAGACCCAGTACTTC. Its translation: CASSLIAKETQYF.

There are many counts of this clonotype. The CDR3 reads CSARATTGLEQFF. CDR3 coding DNA: TGCAGTGCTAGAGCGACGACAGGGCTTGAGCAGTTCTTC. The rearrangement uses TRBV20-1 and TRBJ2-1; 7 nucleotides line up with TRBD1. Germline V CDR1 and CDR2: DFQATT, SNEGSKA (reference sequence). There are 13 residues in the CDR3. The V segment lost 1 base and the J segment 9 bases; nucleotides outside the gene matches: 6.

This clonotype occurred many times. The chain links TRBV20-1 to TRBJ2-2; TRBD2 matches 11 bases. Germline V lookup: CDR1 DFQATT, CDR2 SNEGSKA (reference sequence). V was pared by 6 bases and J by 4 bases, with 4 bases of the junction left unmatched. This CDR3 has 14 amino acids. Here the CDR3 reads CSAIAGGSTGELFF. The CDR3 bases are TGCAGTGCCATAGCGGGGGGGAGCACCGGGGAGCTGTTTTTT.

This clonotype was recorded many times. This chain connects TRBV20-1 to TRBJ1-1, with a tentative D call TRBD1 (5 bases). V was trimmed by 5 bases and J by 1 base, leaving 14 bases between them. The CDR3 is 14 amino acids. The germline CDR1 and CDR2 sequences are DFQATT and SNEGSKA (reference sequence). The DNA of the CDR3 is TGCAGTGCTTCCCGGGCGGGACCGAACACTGAAGCTTTCTTT. Translated: CSASRAGPNTEAFF.

This clonotype was recorded at least ten times. V is TRBV20-1 and J is TRBJ1-2; a weak D match, TRBD1 (6 bases). CDR3 length equals 13 residues. Germline V gene lookup returns CDR1 DFQATT and CDR2 SNEGSKA (reference sequence). Trimming took 5 bases from V and 3 from J, leaving 13 bases between them. The CDR3 reads CSAPTGVDYGYTF. CDR3 in DNA: TGCAGTGCTCCGACAGGTGTGGACTATGGCTACACCTTC.

This clonotype was seen at least ten times. At one boundary the junction diverges from the germline segment, which might be a read error. The rearrangement joins TRBV6-2 or TRBV6-3 to TRBJ1-5; no definite D call. This CDR3 is 16 amino acids long. CDR1 MNHEY and CDR2 SVGEGT come from the germline V gene. CDR3 loop: CASSLFRGGRSQPQNF. The CDR3 nucleotides read TGTGCCAGCAGTTTATTTCGCGGCGGTAGGAGTCAGCCCCAGAATTTT.

This clonotype was recorded many times. The V call is TRBV30, the J call TRBJ1-1, with a weak D call TRBD1 (5 bases). Germline loops: CDR1 GTSNPN, CDR2 SVGIG (reference sequence). The CDR3 has 10 residues. Trimming shortened V by 8 bases and J by 4 bases, and 8 bases separated the two germline ends. CDR3 sequence (DNA): TGTGCCCTGGGGGGCACTGAAGCTTTCTTT. It translates to CALGGTEAFF.

This clonotype was recorded a few times. This clone may be a read error of a much larger clone one base away. This chain links TRBV18 with TRBJ2-4; 9 nucleotides agree with TRBD1. Per germline, CDR1 KGHSH and CDR2 LQKENI. The V segment lost 3 bases and the J segment 10 bases; nucleotides outside the gene matches: 7. The CDR3 consists of 14 residues. The chain's CDR3 is CASSPRTGEKIQYF. CDR3 DNA: TGTGCCAGCTCACCCCGGACAGGGGAGAAAATTCAGTACTTC.

In its sample, this clonotype was seen a few times. A much bigger clone sits one base away, suggesting this may be a read error. This sequence joins TRBV7-9 and TRBJ2-6; possibly TRBD1 or TRBD2 for D (5 bases each). The CDR3 runs 19 residues. The germline V gene has CDR1 SEHNR and CDR2 FQNEAQ (reference sequence). Here the CDR3 DNA reads TGTGCCAGCACAACCCCACGGGGCGGTCTTCTTATTGGGGCCAAAGTCCTGACTTTC. It translates to CASTTPRGGLLIGAKVLTF.

This clonotype was seen at least ten times. A junction boundary mismatches the germline segment, possibly from a read error. The chain uses TRBV7-8 and TRBJ1-6; D ambiguous. The CDR3 covers 12 residues. The germline gives CDR1 SGHVS, CDR2 FQNEAQ. The CDR3, as DNA: TGTGCCAGCAGCTTGCTATTTCCGCCCCTCAACTTT. Translation gives CASSLLFPPLNF.

Many counts were recorded for this clonotype. The chain uses TRBV28 and TRBJ2-1; TRBD2 aligns across 10 bases. With V trimmed by 4 bases and J by 8 bases, 14 bases remained unmatched. The CDR3 is 17 amino acids. Germline values: CDR1 MDHEN, CDR2 SYDVKM. The CDR3 nucleotides are TGTGCCAGCAGTTCTACTAGCGGGATTTCACGGAACTATGAGCAGTTCTTC. Protein sequence: CASSSTSGISRNYEQFF.

This clonotype was found many times. The chain links TRBV2 to TRBJ1-6; 10 bases are a match to TRBD1. Germline V CDR1 and CDR2: SNHLY, FYNNEI. After removal of 7 bases from V and 10 bases from J, the junction contained 13 bases not matched to a gene. This CDR3 has 16 residues. CDR3 in DNA: TGTGCCAGCAAAAAAATTACCGGGACAGGGGACTCACCCCTCCACTTT. Protein product: CASKKITGTGDSPLHF.

This clonotype has a handful of counts. V usage is TRBV25-1 and J usage is TRBJ1-5, with TRBD1 identical over 10 bases. The V gene end was trimmed by 6 bases and the J gene end by 3 bases; junction bases not matched to a gene: 8. This CDR3 comprises 16 residues. Germline loops: CDR1 MGHDK, CDR2 SYGVNS. Written as DNA, the CDR3 is TGTGCCAGCAGCGAGACAGGGGGCGACGCCAATCAGCCCCAGCATTTT. Translation: CASSETGGDANQPQHF. The entire variable domain, with the rest obtained from reference TRBV25-1 and TRBJ1-5, is as follows: EADIYQTPRYLVIGTGKKITLECSQTMGHDKMYWYQQDPGMELHLIHYSYGVNSTEKGDLSSESTVSRIRTEHFPLTLESARPSHTSQYLCASSETGGDANQPQHFGDGTRLSIL.

There are many counts of this clonotype. J is TRBJ2-5 and V is TRBV5-1, with 9 bases lining up with TRBD1. J was trimmed by 4 bases and V by 4 bases; bases with no gene match: 8. The CDR3 consists of 15 residues. Germline V CDR1 and CDR2: SGHRS, YFSETQ. The DNA of the CDR3 is TGCGCCAGCAGCCGGGACGGGGACAGGGTAGAGACCCAGTACTTC. This sequence encodes CASSRDGDRVETQYF. The variable domain in full, with the rest retrieved from reference TRBV5-1 and TRBJ2-5, is KAGVTQTPRYLIKTRGQQVTLSCSPISGHRSVSWYQQTPGQGLQFLFEYFSETQRNKGNFPGRFSGRQFSNSRSEMNVSTLELGDSALYLCASSRDGDRVETQYFGPGTRLLVL.

This sequence joins TRBV20-1 and TRBJ2-3; 13 nucleotides align to TRBD2. With 5 bases clipped from V and 0 bases from J, the junction kept 8 bases outside the gene matches. This CDR3 is 17 amino acids long. The germline CDR1 and CDR2 sequences are DFQATT and SNEGSKA (reference sequence). The CDR3 here is CSAPRLAGGFSTDTQYF. The CDR3 coding sequence is TGCAGTGCTCCTCGACTAGCGGGGGGCTTTAGCACAGATACGCAGTATTTT.

This clonotype was found many times. The V and J genes are TRBV20-1 and TRBJ2-3; 11 positions agree with TRBD1. CDR3 size: 15 residues. Germline values: CDR1 DFQATT, CDR2 SNEGSKA (reference sequence). J lost 6 bases, V lost 1 base, and 6 bases had no gene match. Here the CDR3 DNA reads TGCAGTGCTAGAGCACCGGGACAGGGGGTGGATACGCAGTATTTT. It codes for CSARAPGQGVDTQYF.

This clonotype was observed a handful of times. This chain joins TRBV7-2 and TRBJ2-3; D could derive from TRBD1 or TRBD2 (5 bases each). The ends were cut back, 3 bases at V and 0 bases at J, with 13 bases in the middle. The CDR3 runs to 16 residues. CDR1 SGHTA and CDR2 FQGNSA come from the germline V gene. The CDR3 loop is CASSFSGTPSTDTQYF. CDR3 sequence (DNA): TGTGCCAGCAGCTTTTCCGGGACCCCTAGCACAGATACGCAGTATTTT.

This clonotype was recorded a few times. The junction shows a germline mismatch at one end, possibly a read error. This rearrangement joins TRBV20-1 to TRBJ1-6; 7 nucleotides match TRBD1. Germline assignment: CDR1 DFQATT and CDR2 SNEGSKA (reference sequence). CDR3 length: 14 amino acids. CDR3 bases: TGCAGTGCTCCGGGACAGAGTATTAATTCACCCCTCAACTTT. Its protein product is CSAPGQSINSPLNF.

This clonotype was picked up many times. V is TRBV7-2 and J is TRBJ2-1, with D perhaps matching TRBD2 (5 bases). With 2 bases removed from V and 8 bases from J, the gap between germline ends came to 10 bases. The germline V gene has CDR1 SGHTA and CDR2 FQGNSA. The length of the CDR3 is 13 residues. The CDR3 coding sequence is TGTGCCAGCAGCTTACAGCGGAGACATGAGCAGTTCTTC. Protein product: CASSLQRRHEQFF.

This clonotype came up many times. The chain uses TRBV29-1 and TRBJ2-4; 10 positions match TRBD2. The J segment lost 0 bases and the V segment lost 8 bases, leaving 13 bases of the junction unmatched. The CDR3 spans 17 residues. Germline V gene sequence: CDR1 SQVTM, CDR2 ANQGSEA. CDR3 sequence: CSIWTSGSNLAKNIQYF. The CDR3 DNA reads TGCAGCATCTGGACTAGCGGATCTAATTTAGCCAAAAACATTCAGTACTTC.

This clonotype came up many times. The chain combines TRBV4-2 with TRBJ2-1; TRBD2 matches at 7 bases. CDR1 and CDR2 (germline): LGHNA, YNFKEQ. CDR3 length: 15 amino acids. V gave up 6 bases and J gave up 5 bases; unmatched junction bases: 10. CDR3 sequence reads: CASSTGTTSNNEQFF. CDR3 sequence (DNA): TGTGCCAGCAGTACCGGGACTACCAGCAACAATGAGCAGTTCTTC.

This clonotype was recorded many times. V usage is TRBV2 and J usage is TRBJ2-3, with 9 bases lining up with TRBD2. CDR1 SNHLY and CDR2 FYNNEI come from the germline V gene. The CDR3 is made up of 16 amino acids. Trimming removed 5 bases from V and 0 bases from J; junction bases left unmatched: 6. CDR3 coding DNA: TGTGCCAGCAGTCGATTAGCGGGAGCGAGCACAGATACGCAGTATTTT. This encodes CASSRLAGASTDTQYF.

This clonotype has at least ten counts. The rearrangement joins TRBV5-1 to TRBJ2-2; TRBD2 might be the D (5 bases). V was shortened by 1 base and J by 0 bases, with 10 bases between the two germline ends. The CDR3 has 16 residues. Germline CDR1 reads SGHRS; CDR2 reads YFSETQ. CDR3 region: CASSLMGGSNTGELFF. The DNA of the CDR3 is TGCGCCAGCAGCTTGATGGGCGGGTCGAACACCGGGGAGCTGTTTTTT.

This clonotype was recorded at least ten times. This chain joins TRBV7-9 and TRBJ1-1, with a weak D call TRBD1 (5 bases). Germline V gives CDR1 SEHNR, CDR2 FQNEAQ (reference sequence). With 7 bases removed from V and 10 bases from J, the gap between germline ends came to 13 bases. The CDR3 consists of 11 residues. In nucleotides, the CDR3 is TGTGCCAGCACCCGGACATCTGGAGCTTTCTTT. This translates into CASTRTSGAFF.

This clonotype showed up many times. CDR3 in DNA: TGCAGTGCTAGAGATCTCCTCTTCGCGGGGGGTGAATCTAGCACAGATACGCAGTATTTT. Its protein product is CSARDLLFAGGESSTDTQYF. The chain carries TRBV20-1 and TRBJ2-3, with 8 bases lining up with TRBD2. Germline V lookup: CDR1 DFQATT, CDR2 SNEGSKA (reference sequence). The CDR3 has 20 residues. The junction had 17 bases not matched to a gene; V was cut back by 0 bases and J by 0 bases.

This clonotype was counted ten times or more. The rearrangement uses TRBV5-1 and TRBJ2-7; D might be TRBD1 (5 bases). Trimming stripped 4 bases from V and 3 bases from J, with 17 bases between. The germline gives CDR1 SGHRS, CDR2 YFSETQ. The CDR3 totals 15 residues. In DNA form, the CDR3 reads TGCGCCAGCAGCGTCATGGCCACAGGTATCTACGAGCAGTACTTC. This encodes CASSVMATGIYEQYF.

The chain couples TRBV15 to TRBJ1-2; maybe TRBD1 (5 bases). Per the germline V gene, CDR1 is LNHNV and CDR2 is YYDKDF (reference sequence). This CDR3 is built from 15 residues. V shed 3 bases and J shed 5 bases, with 16 bases lying between them. This chain's CDR3 is CATSSGGKGRYGYTF. The CDR3 DNA sequence: TGTGCCACCAGCAGCGGGGGAAAGGGGCGATATGGCTACACCTTC.